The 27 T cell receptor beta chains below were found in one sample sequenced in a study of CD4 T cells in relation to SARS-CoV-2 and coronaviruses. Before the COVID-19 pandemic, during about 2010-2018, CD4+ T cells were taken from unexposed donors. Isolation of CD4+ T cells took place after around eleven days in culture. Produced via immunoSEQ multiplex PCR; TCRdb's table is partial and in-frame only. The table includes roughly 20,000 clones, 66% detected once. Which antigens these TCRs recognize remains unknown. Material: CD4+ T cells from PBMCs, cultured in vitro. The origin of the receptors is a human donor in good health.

This CDR3 reads CASSRRGGLAADTQYF. The CDR3 bases are TGTGCCAGCAGCCGCCGGGGGGGACTAGCGGCAGATACGCAGTATTTT. The gene calls are TRBV7-9 and TRBJ2-3; 11 bases are a match to TRBD2. The V and J ends lost 5 bases and 4 bases, in that order; junction bases with no gene match: 8. The CDR3 loop spans 16 amino acids. CDR1 and CDR2 (germline): SEHNR, FQNEAQ (reference sequence).

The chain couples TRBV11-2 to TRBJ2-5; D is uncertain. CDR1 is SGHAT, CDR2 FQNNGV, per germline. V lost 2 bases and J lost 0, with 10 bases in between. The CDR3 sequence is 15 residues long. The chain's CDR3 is CASSLFPVDQETQYF. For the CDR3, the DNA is TGTGCCAGCAGCTTATTCCCGGTCGACCAAGAGACCCAGTACTTC. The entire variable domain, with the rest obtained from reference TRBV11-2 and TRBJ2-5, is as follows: EAGVAQSPRYKIIEKRQSVAFWCNPISGHATLYWYQQILGQGPKLLIQFQNNGVVDDSQLPKDRFSAERLKGVDSTLKIQPAKLEDSAVYLCASSLFPVDQETQYFGPGTRLLVL.

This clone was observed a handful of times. As DNA, the CDR3 is TGCGCCAGCTCGGGGGGGACAGAAGGAAACACCATATATTTT. As protein: CASSGGTEGNTIYF. The chain uses TRBV5-1 and TRBJ1-3, with TRBD1 matching over 7 bases. The J segment lost 4 bases and the V segment lost 7 bases, leaving 8 bases of the junction unmatched. The CDR3 is 14 amino acids. From germline, CDR1 is SGHRS and CDR2 YFSETQ.

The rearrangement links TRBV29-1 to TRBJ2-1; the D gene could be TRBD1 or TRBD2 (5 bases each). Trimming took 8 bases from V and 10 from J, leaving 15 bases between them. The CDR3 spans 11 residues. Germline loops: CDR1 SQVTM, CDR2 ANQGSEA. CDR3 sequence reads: CSTNRDGEQFF. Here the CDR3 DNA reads TGCAGCACCAACCGGGACGGAGAGCAGTTCTTC.

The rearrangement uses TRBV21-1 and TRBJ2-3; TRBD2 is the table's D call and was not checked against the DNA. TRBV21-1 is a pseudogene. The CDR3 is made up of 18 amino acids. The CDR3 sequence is CASTPLPLLAISTDTQYF. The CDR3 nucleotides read TGTGCCAGCACGCCCCTCCCCCTACTAGCGATTAGCACAGATACGCAGTATTTT.

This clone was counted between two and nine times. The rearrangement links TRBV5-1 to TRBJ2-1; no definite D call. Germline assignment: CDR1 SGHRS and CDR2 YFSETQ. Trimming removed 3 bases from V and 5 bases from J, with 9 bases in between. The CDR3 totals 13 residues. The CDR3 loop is CASSSLGHNEQFF. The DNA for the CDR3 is TGCGCCAGCAGCTCCCTAGGCCACAATGAGCAGTTCTTC.

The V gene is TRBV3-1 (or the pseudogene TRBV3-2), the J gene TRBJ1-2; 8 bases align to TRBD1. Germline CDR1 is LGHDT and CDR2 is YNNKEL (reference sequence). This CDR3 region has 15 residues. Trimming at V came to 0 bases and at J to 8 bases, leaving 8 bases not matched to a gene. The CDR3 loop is CASSQDSRGLGGYTF. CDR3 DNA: TGTGCCAGCAGCCAAGATTCCAGGGGGCTTGGGGGCTACACCTTC.

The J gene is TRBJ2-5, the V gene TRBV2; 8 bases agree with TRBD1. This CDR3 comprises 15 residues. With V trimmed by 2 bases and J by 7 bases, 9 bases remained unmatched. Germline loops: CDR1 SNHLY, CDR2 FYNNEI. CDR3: CASSERSGGLGTQYF. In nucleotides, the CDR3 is TGTGCCAGCAGTGAACGGTCAGGGGGCTTGGGGACCCAGTACTTC.

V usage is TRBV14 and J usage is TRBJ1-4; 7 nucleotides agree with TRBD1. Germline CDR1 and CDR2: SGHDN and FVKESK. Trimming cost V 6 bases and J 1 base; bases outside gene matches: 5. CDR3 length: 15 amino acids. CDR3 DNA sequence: TGTGCCAGCAGTACAGGGGAGGGAACTAATGAAAAACTGTTTTTT. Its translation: CASSTGEGTNEKLFF.

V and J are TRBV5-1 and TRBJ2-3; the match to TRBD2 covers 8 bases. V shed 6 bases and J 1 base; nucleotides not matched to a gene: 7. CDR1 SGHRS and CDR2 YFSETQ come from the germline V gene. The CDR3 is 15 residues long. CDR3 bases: TGCGCCAGCACCGTTATGGGACTAGGCACAGATACGCAGTATTTT. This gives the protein CASTVMGLGTDTQYF.

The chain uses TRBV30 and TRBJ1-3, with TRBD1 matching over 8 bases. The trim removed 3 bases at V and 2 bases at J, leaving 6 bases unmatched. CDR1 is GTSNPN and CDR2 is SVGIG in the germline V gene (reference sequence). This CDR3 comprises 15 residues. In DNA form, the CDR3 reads TGTGCCTGGAGGAAGGACAGGGTCACTGGAAACACCATATATTTT. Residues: CAWRKDRVTGNTIYF.

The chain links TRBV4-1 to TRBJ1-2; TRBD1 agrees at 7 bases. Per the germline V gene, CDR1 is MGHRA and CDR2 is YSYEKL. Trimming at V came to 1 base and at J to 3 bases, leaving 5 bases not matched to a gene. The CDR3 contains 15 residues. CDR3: CASSQAIGGYYGYTF. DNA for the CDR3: TGCGCCAGCAGCCAAGCTATAGGGGGCTACTATGGCTACACCTTC.

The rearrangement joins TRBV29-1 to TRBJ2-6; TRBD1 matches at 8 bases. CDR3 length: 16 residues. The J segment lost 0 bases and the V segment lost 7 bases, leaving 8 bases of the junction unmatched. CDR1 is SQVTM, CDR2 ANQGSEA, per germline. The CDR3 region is CSGATGVLSGANVLTF. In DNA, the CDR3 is TGCAGCGGCGCGACAGGGGTTCTCTCTGGGGCCAACGTCCTGACTTTC.

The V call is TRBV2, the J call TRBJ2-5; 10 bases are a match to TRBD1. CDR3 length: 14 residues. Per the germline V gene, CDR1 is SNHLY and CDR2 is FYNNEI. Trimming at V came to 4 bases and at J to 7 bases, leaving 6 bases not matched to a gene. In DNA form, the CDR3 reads TGTGCCAGCAGTGGTGACAGGGGGCGCGGGACCCAGTACTTC. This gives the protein CASSGDRGRGTQYF.

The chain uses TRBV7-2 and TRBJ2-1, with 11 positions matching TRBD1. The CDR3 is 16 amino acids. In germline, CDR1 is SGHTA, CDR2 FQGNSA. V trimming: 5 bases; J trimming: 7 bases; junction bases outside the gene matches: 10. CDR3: CASSPARDRGRNEQFF. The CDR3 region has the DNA TGTGCCAGCAGCCCCGCCCGGGACAGGGGGAGGAATGAGCAGTTCTTC.

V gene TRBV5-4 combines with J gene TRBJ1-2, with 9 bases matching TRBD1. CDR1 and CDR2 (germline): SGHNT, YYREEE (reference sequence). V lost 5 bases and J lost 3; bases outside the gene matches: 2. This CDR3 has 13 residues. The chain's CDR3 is CASRRDRDYGYTF. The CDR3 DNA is TGTGCCAGCAGACGGGACAGGGACTATGGCTACACCTTC.

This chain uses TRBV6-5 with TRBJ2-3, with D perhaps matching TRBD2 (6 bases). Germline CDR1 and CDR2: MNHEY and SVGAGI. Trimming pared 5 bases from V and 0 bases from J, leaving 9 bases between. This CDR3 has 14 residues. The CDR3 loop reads CASSPGLSTDTQYF. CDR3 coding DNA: TGTGCCAGCAGTCCGGGACTTAGCACAGATACGCAGTATTTT.

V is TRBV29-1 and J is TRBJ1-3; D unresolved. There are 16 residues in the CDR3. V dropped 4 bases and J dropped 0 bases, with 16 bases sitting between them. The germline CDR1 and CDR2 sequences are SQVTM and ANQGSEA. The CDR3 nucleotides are TGCAGCGTTGGTCGGGCTATCGACTTCTCTGGAAACACCATATATTTT. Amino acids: CSVGRAIDFSGNTIYF.

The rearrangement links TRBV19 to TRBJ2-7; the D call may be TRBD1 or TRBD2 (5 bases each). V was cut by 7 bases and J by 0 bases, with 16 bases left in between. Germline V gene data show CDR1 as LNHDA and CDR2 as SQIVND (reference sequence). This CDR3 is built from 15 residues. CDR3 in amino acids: CASTEGRGLSYEQYF. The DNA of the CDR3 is TGTGCCAGTACCGAGGGGCGAGGTCTCTCCTACGAGCAGTACTTC.

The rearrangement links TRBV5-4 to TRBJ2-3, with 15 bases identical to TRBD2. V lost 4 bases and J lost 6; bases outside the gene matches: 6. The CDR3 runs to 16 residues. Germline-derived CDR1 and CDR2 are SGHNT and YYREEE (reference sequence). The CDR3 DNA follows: TGTGCCAGCAGCCCCTGGACTAGCGGGGGGGTGGATACGCAGTATTTT. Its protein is CASSPWTSGGVDTQYF.

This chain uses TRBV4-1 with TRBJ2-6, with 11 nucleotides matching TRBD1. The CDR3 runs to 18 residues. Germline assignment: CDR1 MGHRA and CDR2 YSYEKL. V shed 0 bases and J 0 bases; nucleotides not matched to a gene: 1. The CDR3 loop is CASSQEGQGDSGANVLTF. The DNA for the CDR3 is TGCGCCAGCAGCCAAGAGGGACAGGGGGACTCTGGGGCCAACGTCCTGACTTTC.

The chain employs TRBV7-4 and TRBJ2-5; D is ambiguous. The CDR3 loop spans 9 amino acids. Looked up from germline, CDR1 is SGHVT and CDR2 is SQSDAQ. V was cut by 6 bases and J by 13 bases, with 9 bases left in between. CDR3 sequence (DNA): TGTGCCAGCAGTGAGGTCCCGTACTTC. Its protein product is CASSEVPYF.

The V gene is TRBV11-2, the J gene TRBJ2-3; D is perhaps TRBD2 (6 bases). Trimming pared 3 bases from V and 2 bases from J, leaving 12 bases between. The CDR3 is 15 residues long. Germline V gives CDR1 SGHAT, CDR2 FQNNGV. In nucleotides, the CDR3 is TGTGCCAGCAGCTTTGGGGGACTCACCACAGATACGCAGTATTTT. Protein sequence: CASSFGGLTTDTQYF.

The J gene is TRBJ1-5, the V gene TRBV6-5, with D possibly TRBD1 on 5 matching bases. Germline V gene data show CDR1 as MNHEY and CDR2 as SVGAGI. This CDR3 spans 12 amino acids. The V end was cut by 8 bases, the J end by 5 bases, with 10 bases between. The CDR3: CASRWGDQPQHF. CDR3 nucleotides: TGTGCCAGCCGCTGGGGGGATCAGCCCCAGCATTTT.

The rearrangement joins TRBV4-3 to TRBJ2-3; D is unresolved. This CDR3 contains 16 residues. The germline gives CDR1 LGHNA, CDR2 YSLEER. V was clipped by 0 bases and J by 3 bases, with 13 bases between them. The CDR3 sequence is CASSQEARSETDTQYF. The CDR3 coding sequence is TGCGCCAGCAGCCAAGAGGCCCGGAGTGAAACAGATACGCAGTATTTT.

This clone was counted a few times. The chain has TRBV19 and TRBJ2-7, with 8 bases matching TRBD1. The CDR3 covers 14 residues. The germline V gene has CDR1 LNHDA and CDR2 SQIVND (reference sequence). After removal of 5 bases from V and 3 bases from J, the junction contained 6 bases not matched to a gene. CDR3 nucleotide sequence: TGTGCCAGTAGTCCTTCCAGGGGGCTCTACGAGCAGTACTTC. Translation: CASSPSRGLYEQYF.

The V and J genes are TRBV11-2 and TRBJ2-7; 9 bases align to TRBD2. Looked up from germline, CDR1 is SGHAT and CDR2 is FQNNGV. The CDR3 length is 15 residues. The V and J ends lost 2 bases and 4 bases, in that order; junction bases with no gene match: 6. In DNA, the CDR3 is TGTGCCAGCAGCTTACGCGGGGGGGCCGAGTACGAGCAGTACTTC. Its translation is CASSLRGGAEYEQYF. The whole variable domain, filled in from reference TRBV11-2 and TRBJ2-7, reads EAGVAQSPRYKIIEKRQSVAFWCNPISGHATLYWYQQILGQGPKLLIQFQNNGVVDDSQLPKDRFSAERLKGVDSTLKIQPAKLEDSAVYLCASSLRGGAEYEQYFGPGTRLTVT.